This record looks at one TCR beta chain sequence and its context. Its specificity is unknown. The data stem from a study of immune evolution from preneoplasia to lung adenocarcinoma. Study outcomes and limitations: Clonality was highest in normal lung, lower in later-stage lesions apparently. From normal lung to invasive adenocarcinoma, top clone frequencies appeared to decrease.

Patient tissue came from resections in Japan or China, 2014–2017. Two lung cancer pathologists independently confirmed each histologic diagnosis. CDR3 length equals 14 residues. Germline-derived CDR1 and CDR2 are SGHNT and YYREEE (reference sequence). Trimming removed 3 bases from V and 4 bases from J; junction bases left unmatched: 6. Profiling relied on immunoSEQ multiplex PCR, and the TCRdb table lists in-frame clones only, not all of them. The table has 2,500 to 3,500 clones, 85% to 90% seen once. The sample taken for sequencing was FFPE adjacent normal lung tissue. The chain uses TRBV5-4 and TRBJ2-5, with 7 bases lining up with TRBD2. This TCR was recovered from a person aged 60-79 years with lung adenocarcinoma. The CDR3 reads CASSSSGLGETQYF. CDR3 nucleotides: TGTGCCAGCAGCTCAAGCGGACTAGGAGAGACCCAGTACTTC.